These 12 T cell receptor beta chains came from one sample sequenced in a study of T cells expressing NK-cell markers. TCRdb reanalyzed the 5' RACE reads, giving one entry per CDR3 protein sequence and no DNA. The sample holds over 200,000 distinct CDR3 sequences. The sample comprised blood T cells: a sorted CD56 or NKG2C T cell subset, CD4+ or CD8+ T cells, or bulk PBMC T cells (not recorded which). The receptor source for this set is a man between 18 and 35 years old in good health.

The genes are TRBV12-3 or TRBV12-4 and TRBJ1-5. The CDR3 consists of 14 residues. The CDR3 sequence: CASSFLTVGQPQHF.

The CDR3: CASSLVAGTGVETQYF. This sequence joins TRBV28 and TRBJ2-5; TCRdb's assignment of TRBD1 cannot be checked, as there is no DNA. Germline CDR1 and CDR2: MDHEN and SYDVKM. The CDR3 is made up of 16 amino acids. Together with reference TRBV28 and TRBJ2-5, the CDR3 gives the full variable domain: DVKVTQSSRYLVKRTGEKVFLECVQDMDHENMFWYRQDPGLGLRLIYFSYDVKMKEKGDIPEGYSVSREKKERFSLILESASTNQTSMYLCASSLVAGTGVETQYFGPGTRLLVL.

The genes are TRBV5-5 and TRBJ1-1. This CDR3 has 16 residues. Germline lookup yields CDR1 SGHKS and CDR2 YYEKEE (reference sequence). CDR3 amino acids: CASSLVRTALNTEAFF.

This rearrangement joins TRBV3-1 to TRBJ2-1; TCRdb picks TRBD2, but there is no DNA to check that call. CDR1 is LGHDT and CDR2 is YNNKEL in the germline V gene (reference sequence). There are 18 residues in the CDR3. CDR3 amino acids: CASSQDPGLAGGPNEQFF.

V is TRBV9 and J is TRBJ1-4. Germline V gene sequence: CDR1 SGDLS, CDR2 YYNGEE. This CDR3 comprises 15 residues. The CDR3 protein is CASSLGDATNEKLFF. Full variable domain (outside the CDR3, taken from reference TRBV9 and TRBJ1-4): DSGVTQTPKHLITATGQRVTLRCSPRSGDLSVYWYQQSLDQGLQFLIQYYNGEERAKGNILERFSAQQFPDLHSELNLSSLELGDSALYFCASSLGDATNEKLFFGSGTQLSVL.

V is TRBV11-2 and J is TRBJ1-1; with no DNA, the TCRdb D assignment of TRBD1 cannot be verified. CDR1 SGHAT and CDR2 FQNNGV come from the germline V gene. The CDR3 length is 15 residues. The CDR3 loop reads CASRSTRGTGAEAFF.

The rearrangement joins TRBV4-3 to TRBJ1-1; TCRdb lists TRBD1, though no DNA is available to test this call. The length of the CDR3 is 15 residues. Germline V gene data show CDR1 as LGHNA and CDR2 as YSLEER. The CDR3: CASSQGRQGGTEAFF.

The gene calls are TRBV19 and TRBJ2-1; with no DNA, the TCRdb D assignment of TRBD1 cannot be verified. This CDR3 spans 16 amino acids. Per germline, CDR1 LNHDA and CDR2 SQIVND (reference sequence). CDR3 residues: CASSLSGTGAFGEQFF.

This chain connects TRBV6-2 or TRBV6-3 to TRBJ2-1. CDR3 length: 15 amino acids. Germline V gene sequence: CDR1 MNHEY, CDR2 SVGEGT. The CDR3 loop is CASSPRLASGNEQFF.

The chain links TRBV12-3 or TRBV12-4 to TRBJ1-5. The CDR3 spans 11 residues. The CDR3 here is CASGLNQPQHF.

CDR3 region: CASTPGGDGEFF. The chain has TRBV12-3 or TRBV12-4 and TRBJ2-1; absent DNA, TCRdb's TRBD1 call cannot be checked. The CDR3 contains 12 residues.

V usage is TRBV20-1 and J usage is TRBJ2-3; TCRdb gives TRBD2 as the D gene, but with no DNA this cannot be confirmed. The CDR3 totals 15 residues. Germline assignment: CDR1 DFQATT and CDR2 SNEGSKA (reference sequence). CDR3 protein: CSAPPGLALIGTQYF.